In this sample, the clone carrying this T cell receptor (beta chain) turned up many times. The antigen is unknown. At one boundary the junction diverges from the germline segment, which might be a read error. The data originate from a study of breast tumors, draining lymph nodes, adjacent tissues. Study findings and constraints: Compared with lymph nodes, tumors were less diverse; compared with nontumor tissue, more. Data only fit, rather than demonstrated, lymph node origin of most tumor T cells.

This CDR3 is built from 13 residues. From germline, CDR1 is LNHDA and CDR2 SQIVND (reference sequence). Samples came from axillary lymph nodes draining the breast cancer. In TCRdb, the multiplex PCR reads were re-called with MiXCR into one record per CDR3 protein. The table lists approximately 300,000 distinct CDR3 sequences, over 30% of them singletons. This sequence joins TRBV19 and TRBJ2-3; 7 bases align to TRBD2. The source material was axillary lymph node tissue. The clonotype was recovered from a female donor with breast cancer. Some clones in this sample may be carry-over from other donors' samples. The CDR3, as DNA: TGTGCCAGTAGTCCCCTGGCGGGAGATGCGCAGTATTTT. Translated: CASSPLAGDAQYF.